The rows below give T cell receptor beta chains drawn from one sample of a study of CD8+ T cells in alopecia areata. Clones were sequenced by immunoSEQ multiplex PCR, and TCRdb holds only the in-frame ones, with some missing. The profile shows about 200,000 clones, roughly three fifths of them singletons. The specimen sequenced was CD8+ T cells sorted from blood. These receptors were taken from a human donor in good health. CDR3s include the opening cysteine and the closing phenylalanine or tryptophan. A D gene is named only where the DNA matches it firmly. Size tells how often a clone was seen (once, few, many) or the class of an expanded clone, and some rows leave it out.

V gene,D gene,J gene,CDR3 length,clone size,CDR3 DNA,CDR3 protein
TRBV5-1,-,TRBJ2-7,15,-,TGCGCCAGCAGCTTGGCCCCCGACAGTATCTACGAGCAGTACTTC,CASSLAPDSIYEQYF
TRBV5-1,TRBD1,TRBJ2-7,14,-,TGCGCCAGCAGCTTTGGGACAGGGGCCTACGAGCAGTACTTC,CASSFGTGAYEQYF
TRBV6-1,-,TRBJ1-6,14,-,TGTGCCAGCAGTACAGGGTCTGGAAATTCACCCCTCCACTTT,CASSTGSGNSPLHF
TRBV7-6,-,TRBJ1-6,16,once,TGTGCCAGCAGCCGGGACGGGGACTCCTATAATTCACCCCTCCACTTT,CASSRDGDSYNSPLHF
TRBV16,-,TRBJ2-7,12,-,TGTGCCAGCAGCCAATGGGGATACGAGCAGTACTTC,CASSQWGYEQYF
TRBV29-1,-,TRBJ2-3,14,-,TGCAGCGCCCTCCGGCCAGGGCTCACAGATACGCAGTATTTT,CSALRPGLTDTQYF
TRBV29-1,-,TRBJ1-1,12,-,TGCAGCGTCCTTAGGGGAAACACTGAAGCTTTCTTT,CSVLRGNTEAFF
TRBV7-9,-,TRBJ2-5,12,few,TGTGCCAGCAGCCTCCTTCAAGAGACCCAGTACTTC,CASSLLQETQYF
TRBV7-9,-,TRBJ2-7,15,once,TGTGCCAGCAGCTCCGACAGGTCCCTATCCTACGAGCAGTACTTC,CASSSDRSLSYEQYF
TRBV2,-,TRBJ2-7,12,once,TGTGCCAGCAGTTTAAGCTCCTACGAGCAGTACTTC,CASSLSSYEQYF
TRBV5-1,-,TRBJ2-7,13,few,TGCGCCAGCAGCCACTCCGACTCCTACGAGCAGTACTTC,CASSHSDSYEQYF
TRBV25-1,TRBD1,TRBJ2-5,14,-,TGTGCCAGCAGCCGGGACAGGCAGCGAGAGACCCAGTACTTC,CASSRDRQRETQYF
TRBV15,-,TRBJ2-5,18,-,TGTGCCACCAGCAGAGATAGTTTCCCGCGAGGAGTTCAAGAGACCCAGTACTTC,CATSRDSFPRGVQETQYF
TRBV5-6,TRBD2,TRBJ2-3,14,few,TGTGCCAGCAGCTTGCCGGGACTAGCGGATACGCAGTATTTT,CASSLPGLADTQYF
TRBV29-1,-,TRBJ1-1,12,-,TGCAGCGTTGAAAGGAGGGACACTGAAGCTTTCTTT,CSVERRDTEAFF
TRBV7-9,-,TRBJ1-1,16,-,TGTGCCAGCAGCTTGCTACCGGGGCAGGGAGGGACTGAAGCTTTCTTT,CASSLLPGQGGTEAFF
TRBV9,-,TRBJ1-3,14,few,TGTGCCAGCAGCGGATCAGGCTCTGGAAACACCATATATTTT,CASSGSGSGNTIYF
TRBV4-1,-,TRBJ1-1,14,few,TGCGCCAGCAGCCAAGTAACAGGGATGCCTGAAGCTTTCTTT,CASSQVTGMPEAFF
TRBV7-6,TRBD1,TRBJ1-2,14,-,TGTGCCAGCAGCTCGGGACAGGCTAACTATGGCTACACCTTC,CASSSGQANYGYTF
TRBV5-1,-,TRBJ1-2,13,-,TGCGCCAGCAGCGGGGGGGACACCTTCGGCTACACCTTC,CASSGGDTFGYTF
TRBV4-1,-,TRBJ2-3,17,-,TGCGCCAGCAGCCAAGAGTTTTTAGCGGCTTTCACAGATACGCAGTATTTT,CASSQEFLAAFTDTQYF
TRBV15,-,TRBJ2-7,12,-,TGTGCCACCAGCAGATACGACTACGAGCAGTACTTC,CATSRYDYEQYF
TRBV29-1,-,TRBJ1-2,11,few,TGCAGCGTTGGACAGACCTATGGCTACACCTTC,CSVGQTYGYTF
TRBV2,-,TRBJ2-5,14,once,TGTGCCAGCAGTGAAGCGCTTCGGCAAGAGACCCAGTACTTC,CASSEALRQETQYF
TRBV7-9,-,TRBJ1-2,12,-,TGTGCCAGCAGCCTGGGACAAAATGGCTACACCTTC,CASSLGQNGYTF
TRBV13,-,TRBJ1-1,15,few,TGTGCCAGCAGCTCCACTACGTCCATGAACACTGAAGCTTTCTTT,CASSSTTSMNTEAFF
TRBV2,-,TRBJ1-1,14,-,TGTGCCAGCAGTGAAGTCCTTTTGAACACTGAAGCTTTCTTT,CASSEVLLNTEAFF
TRBV30,TRBD2,TRBJ2-3,12,-,TGTGCCCTGGCGGGGGGCACAGATACGCAGTATTTT,CALAGGTDTQYF
TRBV11-2,TRBD2,TRBJ2-5,17,-,TGTGCCAGCAGCGAACCGGGACTAGCGGGGGGTCAAGAGACCCAGTACTTC,CASSEPGLAGGQETQYF
TRBV5-1,TRBD1,TRBJ1-6,17,-,TGCGCCAGCAGCTTGGGGGACACAGGGGGTAATAATTCACCCCTCCACTTT,CASSLGDTGGNNSPLHF
TRBV27,-,TRBJ2-5,17,-,TGTGCCAGCACCCCAAGGGGCGGGGACAGATACCAAGAGACCCAGTACTTC,CASTPRGGDRYQETQYF
TRBV4-3,-,TRBJ1-1,15,-,TGCGCCAGCAGCCAAACGGGGCAGGGGAACACTGAAGCTTTCTTT,CASSQTGQGNTEAFF
TRBV1,-,TRBJ2-5,15,-,TGCACCAGCAGCCGAGAGGCGTTGGAGGGAGAGACCCAGTACTTC,CTSSREALEGETQYF
TRBV2,-,TRBJ2-7,12,-,TGTGCCAGCGGGGACACCAACTACGAGCAGTACTTC,CASGDTNYEQYF
TRBV19,TRBD1,TRBJ2-1,14,-,TGTGCCAGTAGTACCGGACAGGGCCTCTCGGAGCAGTTCTTC,CASSTGQGLSEQFF
TRBV29-1,-,TRBJ2-7,12,-,TGCAGCGTTGGACCCCAGGGAGACGAGCAGTACTTC,CSVGPQGDEQYF
TRBV4-1,TRBD2,TRBJ2-2,16,-,TGCGCCAGCAGCATAGGACCGGGACTAGGCACCGGGGAGCTGTTTTTT,CASSIGPGLGTGELFF
TRBV10-3,TRBD1,TRBJ1-5,13,few,TGTGCCGTCAGGGGGTCTCACAATCAGCCCCAGCATTTT,CAVRGSHNQPQHF
TRBV7-6,TRBD1,TRBJ2-2,15,-,TGTGCCAGCAGCCCTGGGACAGGGATAGCCGGGGAGCTGTTTTTT,CASSPGTGIAGELFF
TRBV6-6,TRBD1,TRBJ2-7,14,-,TGTGCCAGCAGCACAGGGGGTGGTCCCCTCGAGCAGTACTTC,CASSTGGGPLEQYF
TRBV29-1,-,TRBJ2-7,13,-,TGCAGCGTTGAAGCCGGGACCCCCTACGAGCAGTACTTC,CSVEAGTPYEQYF
TRBV29-1,-,TRBJ2-7,12,few,TGCAGCACCGCGACAGACTCCTACGAGCAGTACTTC,CSTATDSYEQYF
TRBV29-1,-,TRBJ2-3,11,-,TGCAGCGCGCGTCCCCCAGATACGCAGTATTTT,CSARPPDTQYF
TRBV2,-,TRBJ1-1,15,-,TGTGCCAGCAGGGATTTGACAGGCAGGGGCACTGAAGCTTTCTTT,CASRDLTGRGTEAFF
TRBV7-2,-,TRBJ1-1,12,-,TGTGCCAGCATACCAGAGGACACTGAAGCTTTCTTT,CASIPEDTEAFF
TRBV7-9,-,TRBJ2-3,14,-,TGTGCCAGCAGCTATCCCGGACAGCGGGATACGCAGTATTTT,CASSYPGQRDTQYF
TRBV2,-,TRBJ1-5,15,-,TGTGCCAGCAGGTTCACAGTGGCCAGCAATCAGCCCCAGCATTTT,CASRFTVASNQPQHF